This T cell receptor (beta chain) came from a study of PD-1 blockade in classical Hodgkin lymphoma. With no exception, relapse followed autologous stem cell transplantation in all patients, and brentuximab vedotin exposure varied. The germline gives CDR1 LNHDA, CDR2 SQIVND (reference sequence). The CDR3 has 15 amino acids. J lost 4 bases, V lost 1 base, and 3 bases had no gene match. Profiling relied on immunoSEQ multiplex PCR, and the TCRdb table lists in-frame clones only, not all of them. The data contain 42,000 or so clones, about 85% of them seen just once; the ten biggest clones take up 5% to 6.5%.

The chain is built from TRBV19 and TRBJ2-3, with 9 bases matching TRBD2. The receptor comes from a human donor with classical Hodgkin lymphoma. Sample: peripheral blood mononuclear cells (PBMCs), taken before the second cycle of nivolumab. The CDR3 loop is CASSIAAGGPDTQYF. CDR3 DNA: TGTGCCAGTAGTATAGCAGCGGGGGGCCCAGATACGCAGTATTTT. Based on the CDR3 plus reference TRBV19 and TRBJ2-3, the full variable domain is DGGITQSPKYLFRKEGQNVTLSCEQNLNHDAMYWYRQDPGQGLRLIYYSQIVNDFQKGDIAEGYSVSREKKESFPLTVTSAQKNPTAFYLCASSIAAGGPDTQYFGPGTRLTVL.